Presented here are 23 T cell receptor beta chains from one specimen sequenced in a study of technical replicates of blood from several donors. Assay: immunoSEQ multiplex PCR; the TCRdb copy retains only in-frame clones and omits some. The sample shows fewer than 90,000 clones, approximately 93% of them seen only once. Sequenced sample: T cells isolated from PBMCs. The source of these receptors is a human donor in good health.

The chain is built from TRBV9 and TRBJ2-7; D may be TRBD2 (5 bases). Trimming removed 0 bases at V and 3 bases at J, with 7 bases between. Per the germline V gene, CDR1 is SGDLS and CDR2 is YYNGEE. The CDR3 consists of 13 residues. CDR3 sequence (DNA): TGTGCCAGCAGCGTAGGAGGGAACTACGAGCAGTACTTC. Translation gives CASSVGGNYEQYF.

The rearrangement uses TRBV29-1 and TRBJ2-7, with a weak D call TRBD2 (6 bases). V was pared by 4 bases and J by 2 bases, with 6 bases between. Germline CDR1 is SQVTM and CDR2 is ANQGSEA. The CDR3 covers 11 residues. In DNA, the CDR3 is TGCAGCGTTGGACTAGCCTACGAGCAGTACTTC. Translation gives CSVGLAYEQYF.

The chain has TRBV11-3 and TRBJ2-1, with D possibly matching TRBD2 (6 bases). CDR3 length: 11 amino acids. The V gene lost 8 bases and the J gene lost 4 bases, with 6 bases spanning the gap. Germline V gene sequence: CDR1 SGHNT, CDR2 YENEEA. CDR3 sequence reads: CASRGYNEQFF. The CDR3 DNA is TGTGCCAGCCGGGGGTACAATGAGCAGTTCTTC.

The chain combines TRBV15 with TRBJ2-7; 7 positions agree with TRBD1. Losses at the gene ends were 6 bases for V and 4 bases for J; bases not matched to a gene: 6. CDR1 LNHNV and CDR2 YYDKDF come from the germline V gene (reference sequence). CDR3 length: 13 amino acids. The CDR3 spells CATSTGTDYEQYF. CDR3 bases: TGTGCCACCAGTACCGGGACAGATTACGAGCAGTACTTC.

This rearrangement joins TRBV6-1 to TRBJ2-5, with 8 bases that match TRBD1. The CDR3 totals 13 residues. J gave up 4 bases and V 10 bases, and 8 bases lay outside the gene matches. Germline V gene lookup returns CDR1 MNHNS and CDR2 SASEGT. The CDR3 region has the DNA TGTGCCACCCTGAGACAGGGGAGAGAGACCCAGTACTTC. Translation: CATLRQGRETQYF.

This chain connects TRBV29-1 to TRBJ1-2; D may be TRBD1 (6 bases). This CDR3 comprises 12 residues. Trimming stripped 4 bases from V and 2 bases from J, with 8 bases between. Germline V gives CDR1 SQVTM, CDR2 ANQGSEA. CDR3 loop: CSVGQGNYGYTF. CDR3 DNA: TGCAGCGTTGGTCAGGGGAACTATGGCTACACCTTC.

V usage is TRBV5-5 and J usage is TRBJ1-1, with D tentatively TRBD1 (5 bases). In germline, CDR1 is SGHKS, CDR2 YYEKEE (reference sequence). The CDR3 is 14 amino acids. V lost 4 bases and J lost 0, with 10 bases in between. The CDR3 is CASSRTLLNTEAFF. CDR3 sequence (DNA): TGTGCCAGCAGCCGGACACTTCTGAACACTGAAGCTTTCTTT.

The gene calls are TRBV6-5 and TRBJ2-1; D gene ambiguous. This CDR3 has 13 residues. V shed 0 bases and J shed 9 bases, with 9 bases lying between them. Germline V gene data show CDR1 as MNHEY and CDR2 as SVGAGI. In DNA form, the CDR3 reads TGTGCCAGCAGTTACTCAATAGATGCTGAGCAGTTCTTC. Amino acid sequence: CASSYSIDAEQFF.

CDR3 bases: TGTGCCAGCAGTCAGGAGGTGGCAACTAATGAAAAACTGTTTTTT. It is translated as CASSQEVATNEKLFF. The chain is built from TRBV6-5 and TRBJ1-4; D not resolved. The germline gives CDR1 MNHEY, CDR2 SVGAGI. With 5 bases removed from V and 0 bases from J, the gap between germline ends came to 10 bases. The CDR3 spans 15 residues.

The CDR3 DNA reads TGTGCCAGCAGCCCCGACGGAGGGGTAGATACGCAGTATTTT. Its protein product is CASSPDGGVDTQYF. The rearrangement links TRBV2 to TRBJ2-3, with a weak D call TRBD2 (6 bases). V lost 6 bases to trimming and J lost 5 bases, with 15 bases between them. Looked up from germline, CDR1 is SNHLY and CDR2 is FYNNEI. The CDR3 covers 14 residues.

The chain recombines TRBV7-2 with TRBJ2-3, with D possibly TRBD2 on 6 matching bases. Deletions cut 4 bases from V and 8 bases from J, with 10 bases between. Germline-derived CDR1 and CDR2 are SGHTA and FQGNSA. The CDR3 runs to 12 residues. The CDR3 bases are TGTGCCAGCAGCTCGGACGGGGGTACGCAGTATTTT. This encodes CASSSDGGTQYF.

The chain links TRBV11-3 to TRBJ2-7, with TRBD1 matching 9 bases. Germline V gives CDR1 SGHNT, CDR2 YENEEA. With V trimmed by 2 bases and J by 4 bases, 6 bases remained unmatched. CDR3 length: 15 amino acids. Here the CDR3 reads CASSLTGQGRYEQYF. DNA of the CDR3: TGTGCCAGCAGCTTAACGGGACAGGGAAGGTACGAGCAGTACTTC.

The rearrangement joins TRBV7-8 to TRBJ1-6; D gene unclear. Trimming removed 5 bases from V and 6 bases from J, with 14 bases in between. Germline assignment: CDR1 SGHVS and CDR2 FQNEAQ. CDR3 length: 15 amino acids. For the CDR3, the DNA is TGTGCCAGCAGCCCTCGTCGGGAGGGTAATTCACCCCTCCACTTT. It encodes CASSPRREGNSPLHF.

This clone has a single count. V is TRBV15 and J is TRBJ2-1, with 9 bases fitting TRBD2. Germline CDR1 reads LNHNV; CDR2 reads YYDKDF (reference sequence). CDR3 length equals 14 residues. After removal of 9 bases from V and 9 bases from J, the junction contained 12 bases not matched to a gene. The CDR3 sequence: CATRTSGRGSEQFF. CDR3 in DNA: TGTGCCACGAGAACTAGCGGGCGAGGGAGTGAGCAGTTCTTC.

The chain has TRBV29-1 and TRBJ2-5; 7 positions agree with TRBD2. Germline assignment: CDR1 SQVTM and CDR2 ANQGSEA. J gave up 0 bases and V 3 bases, and 7 bases lay outside the gene matches. The CDR3 is made up of 15 amino acids. The CDR3 region is CSVEWAGVYQETQYF. The CDR3, as DNA: TGCAGCGTTGAGTGGGCGGGAGTGTACCAAGAGACCCAGTACTTC.

V gene TRBV6-1 combines with J gene TRBJ2-3; maybe TRBD1 (5 bases). Per the germline V gene, CDR1 is MNHNS and CDR2 is SASEGT. This CDR3 has 13 residues. V dropped 4 bases and J dropped 4 bases, with 9 bases sitting between them. Here the CDR3 DNA reads TGTGCCAGCAGTGGGGGCAGCCCAGATACGCAGTATTTT. As protein: CASSGGSPDTQYF.

V is TRBV10-1 and J is TRBJ2-5, with D perhaps matching TRBD2 (7 bases). The CDR3 consists of 15 residues. Germline assignment: CDR1 WNHNN and CDR2 SYGVQD (reference sequence). V shed 10 bases and J shed 0 bases, with 18 bases lying between them. The CDR3 bases are TGCGCCATCCGGCTTGGCGGGGGCTACCAAGAGACCCAGTACTTC. Amino acid sequence: CAIRLGGGYQETQYF.

This chain connects TRBV7-9 to TRBJ1-4, with D unresolved. In germline, CDR1 is SEHNR, CDR2 FQNEAQ (reference sequence). V was clipped by 7 bases and J by 12 bases, with 12 bases between them. This CDR3 is built from 11 residues. CDR3 nucleotides: TGTGCCAGCACTGATCTCCGGGAACTGTTTTTT. This encodes CASTDLRELFF.

The CDR3 sequence is CASHPGTHYGYTF. The CDR3 DNA sequence: TGTGCCAGCCACCCTGGGACACACTATGGCTACACCTTC. This chain uses TRBV11-2 with TRBJ1-2; weak D call: TRBD1 (6 bases). This CDR3 is 13 amino acids long. Germline V gene sequence: CDR1 SGHAT, CDR2 FQNNGV. Trimming took off 8 bases at V and 3 bases at J, with 13 bases between the two ends.

This rearrangement joins TRBV7-9 to TRBJ2-7, with 11 bases aligning to TRBD1. Looked up from germline, CDR1 is SEHNR and CDR2 is FQNEAQ (reference sequence). This CDR3 region has 15 residues. Trimming at V came to 5 bases and at J to 4 bases, leaving 7 bases not matched to a gene. CDR3 DNA: TGTGCCAGCAGCATAAGCCGGGACAGGGGGTACGAGCAGTACTTC. Amino acids: CASSISRDRGYEQYF.

The chain combines TRBV6-6 with TRBJ2-2, with a possible D match to TRBD2 (5 bases). The V gene lost 2 bases and the J gene lost 6 bases, with 10 bases spanning the gap. The CDR3 has 14 amino acids. The germline V gene has CDR1 MNHNY and CDR2 SVGAGI (reference sequence). CDR3 nucleotide sequence: TGTGCCAGCAGTTACCTGGCTAGCCCCGGGGAGCTGTTTTTT. It is translated as CASSYLASPGELFF.

The gene calls are TRBV14 and TRBJ2-1; TRBD2 aligns across 11 bases. This CDR3 comprises 19 residues. Per the germline V gene, CDR1 is SGHDN and CDR2 is FVKESK. The junction had 9 bases not matched to a gene; V was cut back by 0 bases and J by 2 bases. The CDR3 region has the DNA TGTGCCAGCAGCCAAGAGAGCGGGACTAGCGGTAGGGCCTACAATGAGCAGTTCTTC. Residues: CASSQESGTSGRAYNEQFF.

This chain connects TRBV21-1 to TRBJ2-2; the listed D gene, TRBD2, was not tested against the DNA. TRBV21-1 counts as a pseudogene. The CDR3 sequence is 12 residues long. The CDR3 spells CASSIRGGELFF. The CDR3 nucleotides read TGTGCCAGCAGCATAAGAGGCGGGGAGCTGTTTTTT.